A selection of T cell receptor beta chains follows, all from one sample in a study of identifying expanded T cells in peripheral blood. This table comes from immunoSEQ multiplex PCR, and its TCRdb copy is limited to in-frame clones, with some not included. The table records about 91,000 clones, about 91% of them present only once. Source material: blood. The receptors were gathered from a person aged 18 to 75 in good health. Each CDR3 is given with its conserved first and last residue.

len: 16; v_gene: TRBV18; CDR3aa: CASSPGQGGVTGELFF
len: 18; v_gene: TRBV2; CDR3aa: CASSVLGQGSLISSPLHF
len: 13; v_gene: TRBV28; CDR3aa: CASNPGGIREQYF
len: 15; v_gene: TRBV6-5; CDR3aa: CASSPRETGQETQYF
len: 15; v_gene: TRBV4-2; CDR3aa: CASSRSRLVTGELFF
len: 13; v_gene: TRBV19; CDR3aa: CASSIVVSYEQYF
len: 13; v_gene: TRBV19; CDR3aa: CASSIGGAYEQYF
len: 17; v_gene: TRBV4-1; CDR3aa: CASSQDRHREDTGELFF
len: 17; v_gene: TRBV11-1; CDR3aa: CASSPSQWGRPGGTQYF
len: 16; v_gene: TRBV5-1; CDR3aa: CASSSSLDRRTDTQYF
len: 14; v_gene: TRBV6-5; CDR3aa: CASKGRLSQSPLHF
len: 14; v_gene: TRBV7-3; CDR3aa: CASSLSRDTDTQYF
len: 16; v_gene: TRBV10-1; CDR3aa: CASSESTGQYQETQYF
len: 14; v_gene: TRBV5-1; CDR3aa: CASSLVLGSGEQYF
len: 13; v_gene: TRBV7-9; CDR3aa: CASSWGQGYEQYF
len: 15; v_gene: TRBV5-1; CDR3aa: CASSLRRESTGELFF
len: 13; v_gene: TRBV28; CDR3aa: CASNKEESGQGGF
len: 15; v_gene: TRBV28; CDR3aa: CASSLEGPNTGELFF
len: 13; v_gene: TRBV6-1; CDR3aa: CASSKTGSDGYTF
len: 15; v_gene: TRBV15; CDR3aa: CATSRDIPNLETQYF
len: 15; v_gene: TRBV27; CDR3aa: CASSFRDRGTYEQYF
len: 13; v_gene: TRBV11-2; CDR3aa: CASSQVVDSPLHF
len: 15; v_gene: TRBV4-1; CDR3aa: CASSQKTSGGDTQYF
len: 17; v_gene: TRBV21-1; CDR3aa: CASSPEDGGGDAYGYTF
len: 16; v_gene: TRBV7-9; CDR3aa: CASSTAGGQGWGGYTF
len: 15; v_gene: TRBV7-3; CDR3aa: CASSFRQGLGETQYF
len: 13; v_gene: TRBV10-2; CDR3aa: CASIQNQNSPLHF
len: 16; v_gene: TRBV19; CDR3aa: CASSTTGTGIFQPQHF
len: 16; v_gene: TRBV28; CDR3aa: CASTLGNNANTDTQYF
len: 17; v_gene: TRBV5-4; CDR3aa: CASSLGTSGPAAETQYF
len: 14; v_gene: TRBV19; CDR3aa: CATRRRGNTGELFF
len: 15; v_gene: TRBV5-1; CDR3aa: CASSLETGAIAEAFF
len: 13; v_gene: TRBV9; CDR3aa: CASSVDRSDEQYF
len: 14; v_gene: TRBV7-9; CDR3aa: CASSLARGGHGYTF
len: 14; v_gene: TRBV7-9; CDR3aa: CASSFHGSNQPQHF
len: 13; v_gene: TRBV28; CDR3aa: CATNSGRTYEQYF
len: 14; v_gene: TRBV18; CDR3aa: CASSPRAGEIGYTF
len: 14; v_gene: TRBV9; CDR3aa: CASSLEGGGNTIYF
len: 13; v_gene: TRBV19; CDR3aa: CASSLRLINEQFF
len: 15; v_gene: TRBV7-2; CDR3aa: CASSLDSSNTGELFF
len: 18; v_gene: TRBV4-1; CDR3aa: CASSRLLAGEGDTDTQYF
len: 12; v_gene: TRBV4-1; CDR3aa: CASSQAGAEQFF
len: 14; v_gene: TRBV5-1; CDR3aa: CASNGAAGDTEAFF
len: 15; v_gene: TRBV6-6; CDR3aa: CASSYSLQGASEQYF
len: 18; v_gene: TRBV7-9; CDR3aa: CASSPGTLGPLAKNIQYF
len: 15; v_gene: TRBV7-3; CDR3aa: CASSLGLGGPYEQYF
len: 15; v_gene: TRBV6-6; CDR3aa: CASRGGTGLSYEQYF
len: 16; v_gene: TRBV4-1; CDR3aa: CASSQDQSVGGDEQFF
len: 14; v_gene: TRBV6-1; CDR3aa: CASSDGVPNTEAFF
len: 17; v_gene: TRBV7-2; CDR3aa: CASSPSLVAGLVNEQFF